This T cell receptor beta chain emerged from a study of cytomegalovirus exposure and HLA in healthy donors. CDR3 length: 15 residues. CDR1 is SGHRS and CDR2 is YFSETQ in the germline V gene. Though nominally healthy at sampling, donors likely had unrecorded immune exposures. For this clone: No antigen is known for it. One junction end disagrees with the germline gene, perhaps due to a read error.

Study-wide results and caveats: Some segments of the V type, notably TRBV6-2 and TRBV6-3, were excluded as indistinguishable. The classifier, whose performance was assessed in both the original and validation cohorts, reportedly diagnosed cytomegalovirus status with high specificity and sensitivity. Accurate predictions that matched the HLA-A and HLA-B alleles of most subjects were reportedly made from TCR beta sequences.

Vbeta (60) and Jbeta (13) primers were used in the PCR. Data came from immunoSEQ multiplex PCR; TCRdb stores just in-frame clones and leaves some out. The sample holds some 100,000 clones; roughly 88% are singletons and the top ten take less than 1.5%. The sequenced sample was PBMCs. This chain links TRBV5-1 with TRBJ2-4; a weak D match, TRBD2 (5 bases). The clonotype comes from a woman aged 18-30 years in good health and CMV-seronegative. This CDR3 is CTSSFGVGAKNIQYF. The CDR3 region has the DNA TGCACCAGCAGCTTCGGGGTCGGTGCCAAAAACATTCAGTACTTC.